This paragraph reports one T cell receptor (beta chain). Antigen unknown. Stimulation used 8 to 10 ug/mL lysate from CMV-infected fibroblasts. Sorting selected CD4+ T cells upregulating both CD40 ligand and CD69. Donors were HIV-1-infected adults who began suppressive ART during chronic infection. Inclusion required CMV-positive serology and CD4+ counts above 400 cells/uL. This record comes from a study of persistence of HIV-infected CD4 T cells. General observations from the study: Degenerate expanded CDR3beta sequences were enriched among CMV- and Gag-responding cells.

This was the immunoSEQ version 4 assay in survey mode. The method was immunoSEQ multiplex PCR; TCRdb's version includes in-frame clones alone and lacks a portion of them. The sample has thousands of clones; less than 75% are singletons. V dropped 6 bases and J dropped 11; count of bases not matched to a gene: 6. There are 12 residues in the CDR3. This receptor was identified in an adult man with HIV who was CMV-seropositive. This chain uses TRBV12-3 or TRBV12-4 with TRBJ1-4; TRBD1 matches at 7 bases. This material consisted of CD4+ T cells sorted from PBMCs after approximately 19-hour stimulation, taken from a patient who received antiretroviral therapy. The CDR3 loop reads CASSSTGAKLFF. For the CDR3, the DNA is TGTGCCAGCAGCTCTACAGGGGCGAAACTGTTTTTT.